This T cell receptor beta chain came from a study of neurological immune-mediated disorders. This clonotype was recorded many times. This CDR3 comprises 13 residues. The germline gives CDR1 SEHNR, CDR2 FQNEAQ (reference sequence). Trimming pared 3 bases from V and 3 bases from J, leaving 7 bases between. Every sequencing run gave over 200 million TCR-beta sequences, taken from 15-18 subjects. One entry per CDR3 protein results from TCRdb running MiXCR on the 5' RACE reads. The sample lists approximately 46,000 distinct CDR3 sequences; under 13% were seen once. This clonotype was sampled from a man aged 70 or older with HTLV-1-associated myelopathy (HAM/TSP). Sequencing used PBMCs. The chain combines TRBV7-9 with TRBJ2-3; weak D call: TRBD1 (5 bases). The CDR3 is CASSLQGTDTQYF. CDR3 coding DNA: TGTGCCAGCAGCTTGCAGGGTACAGATACGCAGTATTTT.